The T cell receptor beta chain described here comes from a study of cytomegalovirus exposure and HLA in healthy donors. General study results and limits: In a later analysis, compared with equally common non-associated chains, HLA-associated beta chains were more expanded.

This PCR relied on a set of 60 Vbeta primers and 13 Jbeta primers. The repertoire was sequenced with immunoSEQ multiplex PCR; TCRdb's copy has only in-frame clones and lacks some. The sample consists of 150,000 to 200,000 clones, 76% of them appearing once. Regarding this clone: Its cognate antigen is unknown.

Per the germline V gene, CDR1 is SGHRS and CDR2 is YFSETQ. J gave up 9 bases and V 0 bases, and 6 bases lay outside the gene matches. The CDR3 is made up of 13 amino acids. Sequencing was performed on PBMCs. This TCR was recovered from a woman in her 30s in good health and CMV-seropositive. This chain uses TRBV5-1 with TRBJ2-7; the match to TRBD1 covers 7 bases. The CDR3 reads CASSLEQGSGQYF. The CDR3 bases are TGCGCCAGCAGCTTGGAACAGGGGAGCGGGCAGTACTTC.